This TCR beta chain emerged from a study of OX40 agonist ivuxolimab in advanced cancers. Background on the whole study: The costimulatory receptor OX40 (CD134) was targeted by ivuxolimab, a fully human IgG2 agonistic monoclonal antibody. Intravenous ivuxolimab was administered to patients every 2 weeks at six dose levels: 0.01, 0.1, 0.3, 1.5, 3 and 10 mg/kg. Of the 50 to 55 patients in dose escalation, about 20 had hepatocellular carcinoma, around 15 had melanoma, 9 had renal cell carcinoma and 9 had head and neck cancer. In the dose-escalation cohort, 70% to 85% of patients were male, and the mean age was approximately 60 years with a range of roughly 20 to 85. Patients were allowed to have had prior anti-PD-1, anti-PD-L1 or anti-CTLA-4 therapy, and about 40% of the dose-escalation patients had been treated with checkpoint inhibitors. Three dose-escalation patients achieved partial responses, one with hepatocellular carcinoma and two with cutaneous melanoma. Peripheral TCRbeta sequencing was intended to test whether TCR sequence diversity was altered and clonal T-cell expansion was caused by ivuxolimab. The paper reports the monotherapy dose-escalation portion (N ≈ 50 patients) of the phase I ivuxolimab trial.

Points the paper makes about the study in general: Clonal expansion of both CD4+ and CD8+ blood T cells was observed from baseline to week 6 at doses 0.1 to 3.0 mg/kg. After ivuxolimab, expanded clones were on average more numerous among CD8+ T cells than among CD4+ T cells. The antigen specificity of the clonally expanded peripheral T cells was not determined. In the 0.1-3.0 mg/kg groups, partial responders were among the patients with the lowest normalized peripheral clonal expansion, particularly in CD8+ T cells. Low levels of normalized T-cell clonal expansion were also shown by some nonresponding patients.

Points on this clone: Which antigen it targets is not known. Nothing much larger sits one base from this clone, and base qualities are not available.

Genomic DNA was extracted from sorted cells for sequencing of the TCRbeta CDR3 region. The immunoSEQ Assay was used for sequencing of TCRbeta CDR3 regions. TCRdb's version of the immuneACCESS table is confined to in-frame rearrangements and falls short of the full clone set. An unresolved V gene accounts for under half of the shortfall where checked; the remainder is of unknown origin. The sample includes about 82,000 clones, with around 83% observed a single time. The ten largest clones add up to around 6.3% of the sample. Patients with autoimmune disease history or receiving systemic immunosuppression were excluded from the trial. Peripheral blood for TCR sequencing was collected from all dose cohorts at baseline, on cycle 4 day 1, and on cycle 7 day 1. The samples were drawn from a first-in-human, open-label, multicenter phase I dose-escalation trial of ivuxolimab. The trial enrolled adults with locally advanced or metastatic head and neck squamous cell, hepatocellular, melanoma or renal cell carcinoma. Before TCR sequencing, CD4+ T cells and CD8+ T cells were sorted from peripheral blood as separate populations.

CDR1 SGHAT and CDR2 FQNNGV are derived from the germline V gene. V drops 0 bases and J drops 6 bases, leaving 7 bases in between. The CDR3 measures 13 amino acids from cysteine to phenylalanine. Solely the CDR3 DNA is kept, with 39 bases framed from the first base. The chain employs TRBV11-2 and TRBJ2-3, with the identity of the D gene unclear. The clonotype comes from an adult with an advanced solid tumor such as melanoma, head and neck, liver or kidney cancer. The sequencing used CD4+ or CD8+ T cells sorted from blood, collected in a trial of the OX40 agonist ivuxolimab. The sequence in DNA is TGTGCCAGCAGCTTAGATCTTACTGATACGCAGTATTTT. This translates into CASSLDLTDTQYF.